A single sample is the source of the 31 T cell receptor beta chains below, sequenced in a study of OX40 agonist ivuxolimab in advanced cancers. Libraries were prepared by immunoSEQ multiplex PCR; TCRdb keeps only in-frame clonotypes and omits some of them. The data contain nearly 80,000 clones, around four fifths of them singletons. Source: CD4+ or CD8+ T cells sorted from blood, taken in a trial of the OX40 agonist ivuxolimab. The receptors here all came from an adult with an advanced solid tumor such as melanoma, head and neck, liver or kidney cancer.

In its sample, this clone was seen once. The chain carries TRBV25-1 and TRBJ2-1; TRBD2 matches 13 bases. Trimming removed 6 bases from V and 4 bases from J; junction bases left unmatched: 0. The CDR3 spans 14 residues. The germline V gene encodes CDR1 MGHDK and CDR2 SYGVNS. Here the CDR3 reads CASRTSGGYNEQFF. For the CDR3, the DNA is TGTGCCAGCAGGACTAGCGGGGGGTACAATGAGCAGTTCTTC.

The gene calls are TRBV14 and TRBJ1-4; D is undetermined. V shed 0 bases and J shed 10 bases, with 15 bases lying between them. This CDR3 contains 15 residues. CDR1 SGHDN and CDR2 FVKESK come from the germline V gene. CDR3 bases: TGTGCCAGCAGCCAAGATGGGCCGAGGTACGGAAAACTGTTTTTT. It encodes CASSQDGPRYGKLFF.

The chain couples TRBV19 to TRBJ2-3, with 10 bases fitting TRBD2. Germline assignment: CDR1 LNHDA and CDR2 SQIVND (reference sequence). The CDR3 covers 17 residues. The V segment lost 1 base and the J segment 6 bases; nucleotides outside the gene matches: 10. The DNA of the CDR3 is TGTGCCAGTAGTATAGGGGCTAGCGGGAGAGGAAGGGATACGCAGTATTTT. Translated: CASSIGASGRGRDTQYF.

The chain couples TRBV11-2 to TRBJ2-7; no firm D call. The V end lost 3 bases, the J end lost 7 bases, and 10 bases lay between the germline ends. Germline assignment: CDR1 SGHAT and CDR2 FQNNGV. The CDR3 consists of 12 residues. Written as DNA, the CDR3 is TGTGCCAGCAGCTTCGGTCACTTGGAGCAGTACTTC. It is translated as CASSFGHLEQYF.

This clone appeared a few times. V usage is TRBV5-1 and J usage is TRBJ2-3; 7 bases match TRBD2. Germline loops: CDR1 SGHRS, CDR2 YFSETQ. The CDR3 contains 14 residues. Unmatched junction bases numbered 6, after V lost 2 bases and J lost 6 bases. CDR3 in DNA: TGCGCCAGCAGCTTCCCGTCCGGGGGGGATACGCAGTATTTT. Protein: CASSFPSGGDTQYF.

CDR3 bases: TGCGCCAGCAGTTATACGGCCGTAACTTATGGCTACACCTTC. It translates to CASSYTAVTYGYTF. This sequence joins TRBV10-1 and TRBJ1-2; D gene unclear. The germline CDR1 and CDR2 sequences are WNHNN and SYGVQD (reference sequence). The CDR3 has 14 amino acids. V gave up 5 bases and J gave up 5 bases, with 15 bases separating them.

This clone was detected once. The chain links TRBV4-1 to TRBJ2-1; D unclear. The CDR3 spans 13 residues. Trimming cost V 6 bases and J 3 bases, with 9 bases left between them. CDR1 and CDR2 from the germline V gene are MGHRA and YSYEKL. CDR3 in DNA: TGCGCCAGCAGACCCCATGACTACAATGAGCAGTTCTTC. Its protein product is CASRPHDYNEQFF.

This chain uses TRBV7-9 with TRBJ1-2; TRBD1 matches 9 bases. V trimming: 0 bases; J trimming: 7 bases; junction bases outside the gene matches: 9. CDR3 length: 16 amino acids. Germline loops: CDR1 SEHNR, CDR2 FQNEAQ (reference sequence). The CDR3: CASSLALGQGVRGYTF. CDR3 DNA sequence: TGTGCCAGCAGCTTAGCTTTGGGACAGGGTGTTCGTGGCTACACCTTC.

This chain uses TRBV7-2 with TRBJ2-2; 7 bases map to TRBD2. The V gene's germline CDR1 is SGHTA and CDR2 FQGNSA. J lost 4 bases, V lost 1 base, and 6 bases had no gene match. CDR3 size: 16 residues. CDR3 bases: TGTGCCAGCAGCTTAGGGGGTAGCGGGCTCACCGGGGAGCTGTTTTTT. It codes for CASSLGGSGLTGELFF.

The V and J genes are TRBV10-1 and TRBJ2-7; 7 nucleotides align to TRBD2. This CDR3 has 12 residues. The germline CDR1 and CDR2 sequences are WNHNN and SYGVQD (reference sequence). J lost 4 bases, V lost 6 bases, and 3 bases had no gene match. CDR3 in amino acids: CASSDGGYEQYF. CDR3 DNA sequence: TGCGCCAGCAGCGACGGGGGGTACGAGCAGTACTTC.

This chain links TRBV7-9 with TRBJ2-1; D not certain. The CDR3 covers 14 residues. V gave up 1 base and J gave up 3 bases, with 7 bases separating them. Germline values: CDR1 SEHNR, CDR2 FQNEAQ (reference sequence). This CDR3 is CASSLDNSYNEQFF. The CDR3 DNA reads TGTGCCAGCAGCTTAGACAACAGCTACAATGAGCAGTTCTTC.

The rearrangement links TRBV27 to TRBJ1-6; D is undetermined. CDR3 length: 12 residues. V dropped 6 bases and J dropped 7 bases, with 7 bases sitting between them. The germline V gene encodes CDR1 MNHEY and CDR2 SMNVEV (reference sequence). CDR3 amino acids: CASRLQNSPLHF. The DNA of the CDR3 is TGTGCCAGCAGATTACAGAATTCACCCCTCCACTTT.

The chain uses TRBV5-1 and TRBJ2-7; D might be TRBD1 or TRBD2, each matching 5 bases. Trimming shortened V by 5 bases and J by 3 bases, and 12 bases separated the two germline ends. This CDR3 is built from 13 residues. Germline CDR1 is SGHRS and CDR2 is YFSETQ. The chain's CDR3 is CASSRDVGYEQYF. The CDR3 DNA sequence: TGCGCCAGCAGTCGGGACGTCGGCTACGAGCAGTACTTC.

The rearrangement links TRBV5-5 to TRBJ1-1; no definite D call. The CDR3 has 14 residues. V was cut by 0 bases and J by 1 base, with 7 bases left in between. The germline V gene has CDR1 SGHKS and CDR2 YYEKEE (reference sequence). For the CDR3, the DNA is TGTGCCAGCAGCTTGGGGTCTTGGAACACTGAAGCTTTCTTT. Its protein product is CASSLGSWNTEAFF.

V gene TRBV13 combines with J gene TRBJ2-3; 10 positions match TRBD2. With 0 bases clipped from V and 4 bases from J, the junction kept 4 bases outside the gene matches. CDR1 PRHDT and CDR2 FYEKMQ come from the germline V gene (reference sequence). The CDR3 covers 16 residues. The CDR3 reads CASSLGLAGPPDTQYF. The CDR3 DNA follows: TGTGCCAGCAGCTTAGGACTAGCGGGACCCCCAGATACGCAGTATTTT.

The chain joins TRBV11-2 to TRBJ1-2, with 7 bases fitting TRBD1. Germline assignment: CDR1 SGHAT and CDR2 FQNNGV. This CDR3 contains 12 residues. V was clipped by 5 bases and J by 5 bases; unmatched bases: 2. The CDR3 sequence is CASSAQGYGYTF. The CDR3 coding sequence is TGTGCCAGCAGCGCACAGGGGTATGGCTACACCTTC.

The rearrangement joins TRBV2 to TRBJ1-6, with TRBD1 as a possible D gene (6 bases). Germline-derived CDR1 and CDR2 are SNHLY and FYNNEI. The CDR3 length is 15 residues. V lost 2 bases to trimming and J lost 6 bases, with 11 bases between them. CDR3 bases: TGTGCCAGCAGTGAACAATCACAGGGTAATTCACCCCTCCACTTT. It codes for CASSEQSQGNSPLHF.

The table lists this clone with a count of one. The CDR3 DNA reads as TGTGCCTGGACGACAGGGTGGGAAGATGGCTACACCTTC. Its protein product is CAWTTGWEDGYTF. The chain is built from TRBV30 and TRBJ1-2; 7 nucleotides line up with TRBD1. The CDR3 spans 13 residues. J was trimmed by 6 bases and V by 4 bases; bases with no gene match: 8. Per the germline V gene, CDR1 is GTSNPN and CDR2 is SVGIG (reference sequence).

This rearrangement joins TRBV5-4 to TRBJ2-5; tentative D call: TRBD1 (6 bases). Near its end, the DNA agrees better with TRBJ2-7, so the J call may be wrong. CDR1 is SGHNT and CDR2 is YYREEE in the germline V gene (reference sequence). The CDR3 runs 13 residues. CDR3 sequence reads: CASSYTDSYEQYF. The CDR3 DNA follows: TGTGCCAGCAGCTATACGGACAGCTACGAGCAGTACTTC.

V usage is TRBV6-6 and J usage is TRBJ1-1, with D perhaps TRBD1 (6 bases). Trimming removed 6 bases at V and 3 bases at J, with 17 bases between. In germline, CDR1 is MNHNY, CDR2 SVGAGI (reference sequence). CDR3 length equals 15 residues. CDR3 sequence (DNA): TGTGCCAGCAGACTACAGGGTACGTTGGACACTGAAGCTTTCTTT. Encoded protein: CASRLQGTLDTEAFF.

V and J are TRBV29-1 and TRBJ2-1; 9 bases match TRBD2. The germline V gene encodes CDR1 SQVTM and CDR2 ANQGSEA. With V trimmed by 1 base and J by 10 bases, 8 bases remained unmatched. This CDR3 region has 14 residues. CDR3 protein: CSVEALGLAQEQFF. The CDR3 DNA reads as TGCAGCGTTGAAGCCCTTGGACTAGCGCAGGAGCAGTTCTTC.

This sequence joins TRBV10-1 and TRBJ2-4; D perhaps matches TRBD2 (5 bases). CDR1 and CDR2 (germline): WNHNN, SYGVQD (reference sequence). V dropped 3 bases and J dropped 7 bases, with 13 bases sitting between them. CDR3 length equals 14 residues. The CDR3 nucleotides read TGCGCCAGCAGTGACTATGAGGGAGTGAACATTCAGTACTTC. Its protein product is CASSDYEGVNIQYF.

The chain has TRBV2 and TRBJ2-1; D might be TRBD2 (6 bases). The CDR3 loop spans 16 amino acids. V lost 0 bases to trimming and J lost 2 bases, with 11 bases between them. In germline, CDR1 is SNHLY, CDR2 FYNNEI. The CDR3 nucleotides are TGTGCCAGCAGTGAAGCTGTTAGCGGAACCTACAATGAGCAGTTCTTC. Residues: CASSEAVSGTYNEQFF.

This clone was seen only a few times. V and J are TRBV2 and TRBJ1-6; 9 bases are a match to TRBD1. The CDR3 runs 15 residues. With 8 bases clipped from V and 5 bases from J, the junction kept 7 bases outside the gene matches. Germline lookup yields CDR1 SNHLY and CDR2 FYNNEI. The CDR3 reads CASHLWTGDNSPLHF. CDR3 coding DNA: TGTGCCAGCCACCTTTGGACAGGGGATAATTCACCCCTCCACTTT. The variable domain in full, with the rest retrieved from reference TRBV2 and TRBJ1-6, is EPEVTQTPSHQVTQMGQEVILRCVPISNHLYFYWYRQILGQKVEFLVSFYNNEISEKSEIFDDQFSVERPDGSNFTLKIRSTKLEDSAMYFCASHLWTGDNSPLHFGNGTRLTVT.

The CDR3 loop is CSVLTGDDGYTF. Here the CDR3 DNA reads TGCAGCGTTTTAACAGGGGATGATGGCTACACCTTC. The rearrangement joins TRBV29-1 to TRBJ1-2, with TRBD1 identical over 7 bases. From germline, CDR1 is SQVTM and CDR2 ANQGSEA. V gave up 5 bases and J gave up 6 bases; unmatched junction bases: 6. The CDR3 contains 12 residues. The full variable domain, rest sourced from reference TRBV29-1 and TRBJ1-2, is SAVISQKPSRDICQRGTSLTIQCQVDSQVTMMFWYRQQPGQSLTLIATANQGSEATYESGFVIDKFPISRPNLTFSTLTVSNMSPEDSSIYLCSVLTGDDGYTFGSGTRLTVV.

The chain uses TRBV6-5 and TRBJ2-2; the D is unclear. Looked up from germline, CDR1 is MNHEY and CDR2 is SVGAGI. The germline V and J ends were trimmed by 6 bases and 5 bases, with 10 bases remaining between them. CDR3 size: 13 residues. This CDR3 reads CASSSTRTGELFF. In DNA, the CDR3 is TGTGCCAGCAGCTCTACTCGGACCGGGGAGCTGTTTTTT.

The CDR3: CSASGRTEAFF. CDR3 nucleotides: TGCAGTGCCTCGGGGCGGACTGAAGCTTTCTTT. V usage is TRBV20-1 and J usage is TRBJ1-1; D may be TRBD1 (5 bases). The CDR3 spans 11 residues. V lost 6 bases and J 5 bases, leaving 10 bases between the germline ends. Germline CDR1 is DFQATT and CDR2 is SNEGSKA (reference sequence).

The chain links TRBV7-9 to TRBJ2-2, with 8 nucleotides matching TRBD2. The CDR3 covers 16 residues. J lost 2 bases, V lost 7 bases, and 9 bases had no gene match. Germline V gives CDR1 SEHNR, CDR2 FQNEAQ (reference sequence). The CDR3 nucleotides read TGTGCCAGCACCAAAAGAGCGGGAGTAAACACCGGGGAGCTGTTTTTT. It specifies CASTKRAGVNTGELFF.

In this sample, this clone turned up once. The chain links TRBV6-5 to TRBJ2-7, with 13 bases lining up with TRBD2. The CDR3 has 14 residues. Germline CDR1 and CDR2: MNHEY and SVGAGI. The junction had 0 bases not matched to a gene; V was cut back by 2 bases and J by 5 bases. This CDR3 is CASSYGLAGDEQYF. The CDR3, as DNA: TGTGCCAGCAGTTACGGACTAGCGGGAGACGAGCAGTACTTC.

The rearrangement joins TRBV7-9 to TRBJ2-5; D gene unclear. The DNA matches TRBJ2-7 better at its end, which makes the J call doubtful. This CDR3 has 11 residues. Germline values: CDR1 SEHNR, CDR2 FQNEAQ (reference sequence). CDR3 bases: TGTGCCAGCAGCTTAACCATCGAGCAGTACTTC. Its translation is CASSLTIEQYF.

The rearrangement links TRBV4-1 to TRBJ2-7; 8 bases fit TRBD2. V was clipped by 2 bases and J by 2 bases; unmatched bases: 5. Germline lookup yields CDR1 MGHRA and CDR2 YSYEKL. The CDR3 runs 15 residues. CDR3 bases: TGCGCCAGCAGCCAATTAGCGGGACTAACCTACGAGCAGTACTTC. Protein product: CASSQLAGLTYEQYF.